The next 23 T cell receptor beta chains were all read from a single sample in a study of OX40 agonist ivuxolimab in advanced cancers. The method was immunoSEQ multiplex PCR; TCRdb's version includes in-frame clones alone and lacks a portion of them. The sample lists tens of thousands of clones; more than 80% were seen once. The sequenced sample was CD4+ or CD8+ T cells sorted from blood, obtained in a trial of the OX40 agonist ivuxolimab. The receptors here all came from an adult with an advanced solid tumor such as melanoma, head and neck, liver or kidney cancer.

The J gene is TRBJ2-3, the V gene TRBV7-3, with 7 positions matching TRBD2. The ends lost 1 base at V and 14 bases at J; junction bases unmatched: 6. Looked up from germline, CDR1 is SGHTA and CDR2 is FQGTGA. The CDR3 contains 12 residues. The CDR3 spells CASSLRREALYF. DNA of the CDR3: TGTGCCAGCAGCTTAAGACGGGAGGCCCTGTATTTT.

This clone showed up just a few times. DNA for the CDR3: TGTGCCAGCAGCTTCCCGAACACTGAAGCTTTCTTT. This encodes CASSFPNTEAFF. The rearrangement joins TRBV7-8 to TRBJ1-1, with D unresolved. Germline loops: CDR1 SGHVS, CDR2 FQNEAQ. The CDR3 runs to 12 residues. Trimming stripped 3 bases from V and 1 base from J, with 3 bases between. Supplemented by reference TRBV7-8 and TRBJ1-1, the full variable domain reads GAGVSQSPRYKVAKRGQDVALRCDPISGHVSLFWYQQALGQGPEFLTYFQNEAQLDKSGLPSDRFFAERPEGSVSTLKIQRTQQEDSAVYLCASSFPNTEAFFGQGTRLTVV.

The rearrangement uses TRBV7-2 and TRBJ2-3; 12 bases fit TRBD2. The ends lost 5 bases at V and 6 bases at J; junction bases unmatched: 9. The CDR3 loop spans 16 amino acids. CDR1 and CDR2 (germline): SGHTA, FQGNSA. In DNA form, the CDR3 reads TGTGCCAGCAGCCAGCGACTAGCGGGAGAGGTGGATACGCAGTATTTT. The encoded protein is CASSQRLAGEVDTQYF.

The CDR3 nucleotides are TGTGCCAGTAGTATGCAGGCTAGCGGGTGGTTCGAGCAGTACTTC. Its translation: CASSMQASGWFEQYF. This chain connects TRBV19 to TRBJ2-7; 8 bases are shared with TRBD2. CDR1 and CDR2 (germline): LNHDA, SQIVND (reference sequence). Losses at the gene ends were 3 bases for V and 6 bases for J; bases not matched to a gene: 10. CDR3 length: 15 residues.

This clone was detected only once. The chain uses TRBV9 and TRBJ2-5; the D gene is possibly TRBD1 (5 bases). This CDR3 spans 14 amino acids. In germline, CDR1 is SGDLS, CDR2 YYNGEE. With 0 bases removed from V and 4 bases from J, the gap between germline ends came to 10 bases. The CDR3 sequence is CASSVVPGSETQYF. The DNA for the CDR3 is TGTGCCAGCAGCGTAGTGCCAGGGTCAGAGACCCAGTACTTC. The full variable domain, its missing parts supplied by reference TRBV9 and TRBJ2-5, is DSGVTQTPKHLITATGQRVTLRCSPRSGDLSVYWYQQSLDQGLQFLIQYYNGEERAKGNILERFSAQQFPDLHSELNLSSLELGDSALYFCASSVVPGSETQYFGPGTRLLVL.

As DNA, the CDR3 is TGTGCCAGCAGCTTGGTTCAGGCGAAAGATACGCAGTATTTT. This gives the protein CASSLVQAKDTQYF. The chain links TRBV5-6 to TRBJ2-3; D remains ambiguous. The CDR3 has 14 amino acids. CDR1 and CDR2 from the germline V gene are SGHDT and YYEEEE. Trimming shortened V by 0 bases and J by 5 bases, and 10 bases separated the two germline ends.

The chain recombines TRBV18 with TRBJ1-1, with D uncertain. Germline V lookup: CDR1 KGHSH, CDR2 LQKENI. The CDR3 covers 11 residues. Trimming removed 4 bases from V and 3 bases from J, with 3 bases in between. CDR3 in amino acids: CASSLDTEAFF. CDR3 DNA: TGTGCCAGCTCACTGGACACTGAAGCTTTCTTT.

The rearrangement joins TRBV11-3 to TRBJ2-1; 11 nucleotides match TRBD2. V dropped 3 bases and J dropped 7; count of bases not matched to a gene: 5. CDR3 length: 15 amino acids. Germline-derived CDR1 and CDR2 are SGHNT and YENEEA. CDR3 in DNA: TGTGCCAGCAGCTTCGGACTAGCGGGTGATAATGAGCAGTTCTTC. This gives the protein CASSFGLAGDNEQFF.

V usage is TRBV6-1 and J usage is TRBJ2-7, with 7 bases aligning to TRBD1. Germline CDR1 is MNHNS and CDR2 is SASEGT. The junction had 9 bases not matched to a gene; V was cut back by 5 bases and J by 2 bases. CDR3 size: 15 residues. Here the CDR3 DNA reads TGTGCCAGCAGTATACAGGGGAGAGGGGCCTACGAGCAGTACTTC. Amino acid sequence: CASSIQGRGAYEQYF.

The J gene is TRBJ1-1, the V gene TRBV14; possibly TRBD1 for D (5 bases). From germline, CDR1 is SGHDN and CDR2 FVKESK. Trimming pared 8 bases from V and 5 bases from J, leaving 9 bases between. The CDR3 length is 11 residues. CDR3 DNA sequence: TGTGCCAGCGGCAGGGAGACTGAAGCTTTCTTT. It translates to CASGRETEAFF.

V and J are TRBV5-1 and TRBJ2-7, with D tentatively TRBD1 (6 bases). In germline, CDR1 is SGHRS, CDR2 YFSETQ. V gave up 0 bases and J gave up 5 bases, with 12 bases separating them. The CDR3 runs 14 residues. The CDR3 protein is CASSLDPGVDEQYF. CDR3 in DNA: TGCGCCAGCAGCTTGGATCCAGGGGTCGACGAGCAGTACTTC.

The chain uses TRBV2 and TRBJ1-1; D is unclear. The CDR3 runs to 14 residues. V lost 5 bases and J lost 1, with 11 bases in between. Germline V gene data show CDR1 as SNHLY and CDR2 as FYNNEI. The chain's CDR3 is CASSSRTGNTEAFF. CDR3 nucleotide sequence: TGTGCCAGCAGTTCAAGGACGGGGAACACTGAAGCTTTCTTT. Full variable domain (outside the CDR3, taken from reference TRBV2 and TRBJ1-1): EPEVTQTPSHQVTQMGQEVILRCVPISNHLYFYWYRQILGQKVEFLVSFYNNEISEKSEIFDDQFSVERPDGSNFTLKIRSTKLEDSAMYFCASSSRTGNTEAFFGQGTRLTVV.

This CDR3 is CASSEARLGGNNQPQHF. The CDR3, as DNA: TGTGCCAGCAGTGAAGCGCGCTTAGGGGGAAACAATCAGCCCCAGCATTTT. This rearrangement joins TRBV6-1 to TRBJ1-5; TRBD1 is a possible D gene (6 bases). Trimming stripped 0 bases from V and 3 bases from J, with 15 bases between. The CDR3 is 17 residues long. Germline V CDR1 and CDR2: MNHNS, SASEGT.

The chain employs TRBV4-1 and TRBJ2-7, with TRBD1 matching 10 bases. The V gene end was trimmed by 0 bases and the J gene end by 2 bases; junction bases not matched to a gene: 4. From germline, CDR1 is MGHRA and CDR2 YSYEKL. This CDR3 has 16 residues. The CDR3: CASSQDPGQGAYEQYF. As DNA, the CDR3 is TGCGCCAGCAGCCAAGATCCAGGACAGGGGGCCTACGAGCAGTACTTC.

The CDR3 loop is CASSLVRIKDTGELFF. The CDR3, as DNA: TGCGCCAGCAGCTTGGTTAGAATAAAGGACACCGGGGAGCTGTTTTTT. The chain uses TRBV5-1 and TRBJ2-2; D uncertain. Trimming cost V 0 bases and J 3 bases, with 12 bases left between them. In germline, CDR1 is SGHRS, CDR2 YFSETQ. The CDR3 consists of 16 residues.

The chain has TRBV11-3 and TRBJ2-1, with TRBD2 matching over 10 bases. J lost 8 bases, V lost 5 bases, and 12 bases had no gene match. Germline V lookup: CDR1 SGHNT, CDR2 YENEEA. The CDR3 length is 16 residues. CDR3 DNA: TGTGCCAGCAGCCCGCAAGCGGGAGGGCTCTGGGATGAGCAGTTCTTC. Its protein product is CASSPQAGGLWDEQFF.

The count of this clone is one. This sequence joins TRBV7-2 and TRBJ1-1, with D unresolved. CDR1 SGHTA and CDR2 FQGNSA come from the germline V gene. The CDR3 is made up of 17 amino acids. Trimming shortened V by 1 base and J by 1 base, and 16 bases separated the two germline ends. The CDR3 sequence: CASSLERHGNGNTEAFF. CDR3 bases: TGTGCCAGCAGCTTAGAGCGCCATGGTAACGGGAACACTGAAGCTTTCTTT.

A word on this clone: Other DNA sequences of this sample code for an identical CDR3. This sequence joins TRBV7-3 and TRBJ2-1; 10 bases are shared with TRBD2. V dropped 2 bases and J dropped 4; count of bases not matched to a gene: 2. The CDR3 sequence is 15 residues long. Germline V gene data show CDR1 as SGHTA and CDR2 as FQGTGA. CDR3 region: CASSLLAGEYNEQFF. For the CDR3, the DNA is TGTGCCAGCAGCTTACTAGCGGGAGAGTACAATGAGCAGTTCTTC.

V and J are TRBV5-8 and TRBJ2-5, with TRBD1 matching over 7 bases. Trimming at V came to 5 bases and at J to 5 bases, leaving 15 bases not matched to a gene. CDR3 length equals 16 residues. CDR1 is SGHTS and CDR2 is YDEGEE in the germline V gene. The CDR3 coding sequence is TGTGCCAGCAGAGAGAACAGGGGCGGCTCGGGTGAGACCCAGTACTTC. It specifies CASRENRGGSGETQYF.

CDR3 sequence: CASSLPGGETQYF. The DNA for the CDR3 is TGTGCCAGCAGCTTGCCTGGGGGGGAGACCCAGTACTTC. V gene TRBV11-3 combines with J gene TRBJ2-5; D possibly corresponds to TRBD2 (6 bases). The CDR3 runs 13 residues. Trimming cost V 3 bases and J 5 bases, with 10 bases left between them. Germline V gene data show CDR1 as SGHNT and CDR2 as YENEEA.

This chain links TRBV7-9 with TRBJ2-3; 8 bases are a match to TRBD2. The V segment lost 6 bases and the J segment 1 base; nucleotides outside the gene matches: 6. Germline V gene lookup returns CDR1 SEHNR and CDR2 FQNEAQ (reference sequence). The CDR3 spans 15 residues. The CDR3 is CASRSAGGRTDTQYF. CDR3 DNA sequence: TGTGCCAGCAGATCGGCGGGAGGCCGCACAGATACGCAGTATTTT.

The chain has TRBV7-9 and TRBJ1-4; the D gene is possibly TRBD1 (5 bases). Trimming took 5 bases from V and 8 from J, leaving 9 bases between them. The CDR3 runs to 12 residues. CDR1 is SEHNR, CDR2 FQNEAQ, per germline (reference sequence). The DNA of the CDR3 is TGTGCCAGCAGCCTCGGGACGGAAAAACTGTTTTTT. The encoded protein is CASSLGTEKLFF.

The V and J genes are TRBV18 and TRBJ2-5; no definite D call. Trimming removed 5 bases at V and 5 bases at J, with 12 bases between. CDR1 KGHSH and CDR2 LQKENI come from the germline V gene. CDR3 length equals 13 residues. The CDR3 region has the DNA TGTGCCAGCTCAGCGAGGAGCCCGGAGACCCAGTACTTC. Residues: CASSARSPETQYF.